The 25 T cell receptor beta chains in this list originate from one sample, sequenced in a study of lymphopenia after photon versus proton radiotherapy. Profiled with immunoSEQ multiplex PCR; TCRdb holds only in-frame clones, not every one. This table holds about 24,000 clones, roughly 85% found once. Sequences were derived from peripheral blood, sampled from a patient treated with proton-based radiotherapy. The receptors derive from a woman in her 70s with pancreatic cancer.

V and J are TRBV14 and TRBJ2-1, with 7 positions matching TRBD1. Germline CDR1 is SGHDN and CDR2 is FVKESK. CDR3 length: 15 residues. V dropped 7 bases and J dropped 3; count of bases not matched to a gene: 9. CDR3 nucleotides: TGTGCCAGCAACCCCACAGGGGTTGTCTACAATGAGCAGTTCTTC. Translated, it gives CASNPTGVVYNEQFF.

V usage is TRBV7-9 and J usage is TRBJ1-5, with a possible D match to TRBD1 (5 bases). From germline, CDR1 is SEHNR and CDR2 FQNEAQ (reference sequence). The V and J ends lost 7 bases and 2 bases respectively, with 15 bases between them. There are 15 residues in the CDR3. CDR3 nucleotides: TGTGCCAGCACCCTTGGGGACGGAGGCAATCAGCCCCAGCATTTT. Protein product: CASTLGDGGNQPQHF.

The rearrangement joins TRBV9 to TRBJ2-3; 8 bases match TRBD2. CDR1 and CDR2 from the germline V gene are SGDLS and YYNGEE. J gave up 6 bases and V 3 bases, and 9 bases lay outside the gene matches. The CDR3 loop spans 15 amino acids. CDR3 amino acids: CASSAPGLGMDTQYF. Written as DNA, the CDR3 is TGTGCCAGCAGCGCCCCGGGACTAGGTATGGATACGCAGTATTTT.

The chain employs TRBV19 and TRBJ2-5; 8 bases are a match to TRBD1. In germline, CDR1 is LNHDA, CDR2 SQIVND (reference sequence). This CDR3 comprises 16 residues. With 4 bases clipped from V and 4 bases from J, the junction kept 11 bases outside the gene matches. CDR3 residues: CASSTPGQGWRETQYF. The CDR3 DNA is TGTGCCAGTAGTACCCCCGGACAGGGATGGAGAGAGACCCAGTACTTC.

The V and J genes are TRBV6-1 and TRBJ2-7; maybe TRBD1 (6 bases). This CDR3 comprises 17 residues. Looked up from germline, CDR1 is MNHNS and CDR2 is SASEGT. V shed 0 bases and J shed 0 bases, with 15 bases lying between them. This CDR3 is CASSEALGGISSYEQYF. In nucleotides, the CDR3 is TGTGCCAGCAGTGAAGCGCTAGGGGGTATCAGCTCCTACGAGCAGTACTTC.

The J gene is TRBJ2-4, the V gene TRBV18; no reliable D call. The V gene's germline CDR1 is KGHSH and CDR2 LQKENI. This CDR3 region has 14 residues. V was cut by 4 bases and J by 3 bases, with 10 bases left in between. The CDR3 coding sequence is TGTGCCAGCTCACAAGTCCGGGTCAAAAACATTCAGTACTTC. Its protein is CASSQVRVKNIQYF.

The chain carries TRBV6-6 and TRBJ2-7; 10 nucleotides agree with TRBD2. Germline CDR1 reads MNHNY; CDR2 reads SVGAGI (reference sequence). The CDR3 spans 15 residues. V lost 5 bases and J lost 2; bases outside the gene matches: 6. The CDR3 protein is CASSPRGLAAYEQYF. CDR3 sequence (DNA): TGTGCCAGCAGTCCAAGAGGACTAGCGGCCTACGAGCAGTACTTC.

This clone turned up a few times. V and J are TRBV11-2 and TRBJ2-2, with no clear D. This CDR3 spans 12 amino acids. Germline lookup yields CDR1 SGHAT and CDR2 FQNNGV. V gave up 2 bases and J gave up 5 bases, with 3 bases separating them. The CDR3 bases are TGTGCCAGCAGCTTAACAACCGGGGAGCTGTTTTTT. The encoded protein is CASSLTTGELFF.

This clone was seen just once. This chain joins TRBV5-8 and TRBJ2-1; 12 bases agree with TRBD2. This CDR3 has 16 residues. Germline V CDR1 and CDR2: SGHTS, YDEGEE. The J segment lost 3 bases and the V segment lost 4 bases, leaving 5 bases of the junction unmatched. The CDR3 protein is CASSPGTSGFYNEQFF. The DNA of the CDR3 is TGTGCCAGCAGCCCGGGGACTAGCGGGTTCTACAATGAGCAGTTCTTC.

This clone was picked up a small number of times. CDR3 sequence: CASSNGLVGSSYNEQFF. Written as DNA, the CDR3 is TGTGCCAGTAGTAATGGGCTAGTAGGGAGCTCCTACAATGAGCAGTTCTTC. This sequence joins TRBV19 and TRBJ2-1, with TRBD2 as a possible D gene (5 bases). Trimming left V 4 bases short and J 0 bases short, with 16 bases between. CDR1 is LNHDA, CDR2 SQIVND, per germline (reference sequence). The CDR3 is 17 residues long.

CDR3 DNA sequence: TGTGCCTGGAGCCGGGACAGGCCGTTGGGCTACACCTTC. This sequence encodes CAWSRDRPLGYTF. The J gene is TRBJ1-2, the V gene TRBV30; 8 bases agree with TRBD1. Trimming cost V 3 bases and J 8 bases; bases outside gene matches: 8. This CDR3 has 13 amino acids. The V gene's germline CDR1 is GTSNPN and CDR2 SVGIG (reference sequence). The whole variable domain, remainder taken from reference TRBV30 and TRBJ1-2, is SQTIHQWPATLVQPVGSPLSLECTVEGTSNPNLYWYRQAAGRGLQLLFYSVGIGQISSEVPQNLSASRPQDRQFILSSKKLLLSDSGFYLCAWSRDRPLGYTFGSGTRLTVV.

V usage is TRBV30 and J usage is TRBJ1-3; the D gene is possibly TRBD1 (5 bases). Trimming shortened V by 5 bases and J by 3 bases, and 11 bases separated the two germline ends. This CDR3 contains 13 residues. The germline V gene encodes CDR1 GTSNPN and CDR2 SVGIG (reference sequence). The CDR3 DNA is TGTGCCTGGGGGGGGTACAGTGGAAACACCATATATTTT. This codes for CAWGGYSGNTIYF.

The chain uses TRBV19 and TRBJ2-1; D is unresolved. Germline V gives CDR1 LNHDA, CDR2 SQIVND (reference sequence). The length of the CDR3 is 17 residues. Trimming cost V 0 bases and J 0 bases, with 12 bases left between them. CDR3 DNA sequence: TGTGCCAGTAGTATAGATCATACGGGCAGCTCCTACAATGAGCAGTTCTTC. Translation: CASSIDHTGSSYNEQFF.

By its share, this clone is medium-sized. The V call is TRBV2, the J call TRBJ2-3; D might be TRBD2 (6 bases). The CDR3 runs 16 residues. The germline CDR1 and CDR2 sequences are SNHLY and FYNNEI. V lost 2 bases and J lost 5, with 17 bases in between. The DNA of the CDR3 is TGTGCCAGCAGTGAACCAGGTGAACGGGAGCGAGATACGCAGTATTTT. This sequence encodes CASSEPGERERDTQYF.

This rearrangement joins TRBV29-1 to TRBJ1-4; no firm D call. Germline CDR1 and CDR2: SQVTM and ANQGSEA. Trimming shortened V by 5 bases and J by 7 bases, and 14 bases separated the two germline ends. This CDR3 region has 13 residues. CDR3 in amino acids: CSVSQLWGEKLFF. Here the CDR3 DNA reads TGCAGCGTTAGTCAACTTTGGGGTGAAAAACTGTTTTTT. Full variable domain (outside the CDR3, taken from reference TRBV29-1 and TRBJ1-4): SAVISQKPSRDICQRGTSLTIQCQVDSQVTMMFWYRQQPGQSLTLIATANQGSEATYESGFVIDKFPISRPNLTFSTLTVSNMSPEDSSIYLCSVSQLWGEKLFFGSGTQLSVL.

The CDR3 here is CASRVLAGANYNEQFF. Written as DNA, the CDR3 is TGTGCCAGCAGAGTCCTAGCGGGAGCTAACTACAATGAGCAGTTCTTC. The chain recombines TRBV7-2 with TRBJ2-1, with TRBD2 matching 10 bases. Per the germline V gene, CDR1 is SGHTA and CDR2 is FQGNSA. This CDR3 has 16 residues. With 6 bases clipped from V and 3 bases from J, the junction kept 8 bases outside the gene matches. Full variable domain (missing parts from reference TRBV7-2 and TRBJ2-1): GAGVSQSPSNKVTEKGKDVELRCDPISGHTALYWYRQSLGQGLEFLIYFQGNSAPDKSGLPSDRFSAERTGGSVSTLTIQRTQQEDSAVYLCASRVLAGANYNEQFFGPGTRLTVL.

The chain employs TRBV4-3 and TRBJ2-3; TRBD2 agrees at 9 bases. Germline V gene lookup returns CDR1 LGHNA and CDR2 YSLEER. The V segment lost 3 bases and the J segment 4 bases; nucleotides outside the gene matches: 5. The CDR3 runs 15 residues. The DNA for the CDR3 is TGCGCCAGCAGCCACGCGCGGGGGGGCGCAGATACGCAGTATTTT. Protein product: CASSHARGGADTQYF.

CDR3 sequence reads: CASSQRQREAFF. CDR3 coding DNA: TGTGCCAGCAGCCAGAGACAGCGTGAAGCTTTCTTT. The chain employs TRBV28 and TRBJ1-1; D is perhaps TRBD1 (5 bases). Per germline, CDR1 MDHEN and CDR2 SYDVKM. The V end lost 6 bases, the J end lost 7 bases, and 12 bases lay between the germline ends. There are 12 residues in the CDR3.

The chain recombines TRBV4-2 with TRBJ2-1; D possibly corresponds to TRBD2 (6 bases). The CDR3 loop spans 12 amino acids. V dropped 2 bases and J dropped 12 bases, with 11 bases sitting between them. In germline, CDR1 is LGHNA, CDR2 YNFKEQ. The CDR3 nucleotides are TGTGCCAGCAGCCAACTGGAGGGGCCGCAGTTCTTC. Residues: CASSQLEGPQFF.

This chain uses TRBV20-1 with TRBJ2-1; D is undetermined. Germline-derived CDR1 and CDR2 are DFQATT and SNEGSKA (reference sequence). Trimming left V 7 bases short and J 8 bases short, with 12 bases between. This CDR3 region has 11 residues. Written as DNA, the CDR3 is TGCAGTGTCGACGTGGGCCATGAGCAGTTCTTC. It is translated as CSVDVGHEQFF.

J is TRBJ2-1 and V is TRBV29-1; D perhaps matches TRBD1 (6 bases). The V gene's germline CDR1 is SQVTM and CDR2 ANQGSEA. The CDR3 totals 12 residues. CDR3 amino acids: CSADRVNGEQFF. For the CDR3, the DNA is TGCAGTGCGGACAGAGTAAACGGTGAGCAGTTCTTC.

This rearrangement joins TRBV9 to TRBJ2-1, with D tentatively TRBD1 or TRBD2 (5 bases each). Germline V lookup: CDR1 SGDLS, CDR2 YYNGEE. The CDR3 is 15 residues long. V dropped 3 bases and J dropped 4 bases, with 14 bases sitting between them. The CDR3 sequence: CASSARQRGYNEQFF. In DNA form, the CDR3 reads TGTGCCAGCAGCGCCAGGCAGAGGGGTTACAATGAGCAGTTCTTC.

The chain joins TRBV4-3 to TRBJ2-5; possibly TRBD1 for D (5 bases). The germline V gene encodes CDR1 LGHNA and CDR2 YSLEER. The CDR3 extends over 15 amino acids. The V and J ends lost 1 base and 7 bases respectively, with 16 bases between them. CDR3 nucleotides: TGCGCCAGCAGCCAAGGTCGTCAGGGATTAGGGACCCAGTACTTC. Protein sequence: CASSQGRQGLGTQYF.

This clone was detected once. The chain joins TRBV29-1 to TRBJ2-3; the match to TRBD2 covers 8 bases. V was clipped by 3 bases and J by 6 bases; unmatched bases: 2. The CDR3 has 12 amino acids. Germline V CDR1 and CDR2: SQVTM, ANQGSEA. CDR3 in DNA: TGCAGCGTTGACGCGGGAGGTGATACGCAGTATTTT. The encoded protein is CSVDAGGDTQYF.

This clone appeared a single time. The V and J genes are TRBV28 and TRBJ1-1, with a tentative D call TRBD1 (6 bases). Germline assignment: CDR1 MDHEN and CDR2 SYDVKM. The CDR3 totals 18 residues. Between the trimmed V and J ends, which lost 6 bases and 1 base, there was a span of 24 bases. The CDR3 is CASSSTPKWGAKNTEAFF. CDR3 bases: TGTGCCAGCAGCTCAACACCAAAGTGGGGGGCGAAGAACACTGAAGCTTTCTTT.